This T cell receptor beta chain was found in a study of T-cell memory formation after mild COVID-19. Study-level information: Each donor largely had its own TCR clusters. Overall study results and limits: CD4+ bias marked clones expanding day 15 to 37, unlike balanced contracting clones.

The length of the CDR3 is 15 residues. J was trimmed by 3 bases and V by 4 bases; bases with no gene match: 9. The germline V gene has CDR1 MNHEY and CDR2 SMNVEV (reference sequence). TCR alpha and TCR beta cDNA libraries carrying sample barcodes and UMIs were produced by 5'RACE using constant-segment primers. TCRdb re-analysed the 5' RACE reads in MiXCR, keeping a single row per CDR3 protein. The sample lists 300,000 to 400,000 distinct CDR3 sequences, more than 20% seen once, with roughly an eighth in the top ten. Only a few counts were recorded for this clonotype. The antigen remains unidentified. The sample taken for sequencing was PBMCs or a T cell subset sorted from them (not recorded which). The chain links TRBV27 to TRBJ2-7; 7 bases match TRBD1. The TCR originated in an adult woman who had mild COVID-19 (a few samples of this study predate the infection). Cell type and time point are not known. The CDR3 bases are TGTGCCAGCAGTTCCATTGCAGGGGGTCGCTACGAGCAGTACTTC. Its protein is CASSSIAGGRYEQYF.